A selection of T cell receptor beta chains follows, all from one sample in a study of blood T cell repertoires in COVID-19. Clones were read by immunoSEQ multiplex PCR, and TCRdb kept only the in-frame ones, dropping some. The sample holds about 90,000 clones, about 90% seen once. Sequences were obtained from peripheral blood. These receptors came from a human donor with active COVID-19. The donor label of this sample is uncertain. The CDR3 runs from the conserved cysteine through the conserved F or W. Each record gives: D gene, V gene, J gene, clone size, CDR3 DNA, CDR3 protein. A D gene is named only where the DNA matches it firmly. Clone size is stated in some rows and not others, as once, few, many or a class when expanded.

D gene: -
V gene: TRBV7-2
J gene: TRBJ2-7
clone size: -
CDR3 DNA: TGTGCCAGCAGCTCCGAGGCCTTTTACGAGCAGTACTTC
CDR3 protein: CASSSEAFYEQYF

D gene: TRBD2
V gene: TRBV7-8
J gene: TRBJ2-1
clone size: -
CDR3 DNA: TGTGCCAGCAGCTTAGGACTAGCAACCTACAATGAGCAGTTCTTC
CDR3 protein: CASSLGLATYNEQFF

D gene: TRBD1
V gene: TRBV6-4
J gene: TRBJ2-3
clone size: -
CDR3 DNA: TGTGCCAGCAGTGACACAGGGGGCACAGATACGCAGTATTTT
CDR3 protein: CASSDTGGTDTQYF

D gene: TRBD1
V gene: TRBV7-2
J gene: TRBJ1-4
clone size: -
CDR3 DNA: TGTGCCAGCAGCTTAGCACCCCCGGGACAGGGTAATGAAAAACTGTTTTTT
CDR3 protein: CASSLAPPGQGNEKLFF

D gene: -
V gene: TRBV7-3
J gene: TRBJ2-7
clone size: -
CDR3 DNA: TGTGCCAGCAGCTTAACGTACGGTGAAGAGCAGTACTTC
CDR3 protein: CASSLTYGEEQYF

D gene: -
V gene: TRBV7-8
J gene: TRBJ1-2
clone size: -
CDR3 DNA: TGTGCCAGCAGCTTGGAACAGACCTATGGCTACACCTTC
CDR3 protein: CASSLEQTYGYTF

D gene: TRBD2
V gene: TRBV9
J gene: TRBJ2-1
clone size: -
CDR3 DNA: TGTGCCAGCAGCCTCCGGACTAGCGGGGGGCGGCACAATGAGCAGTTCTTC
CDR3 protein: CASSLRTSGGRHNEQFF

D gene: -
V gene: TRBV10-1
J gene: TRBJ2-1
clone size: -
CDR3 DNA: TGCGCCAGTAACCCCACGGACAAATACAATGAGCAGTTCTTC
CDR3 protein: CASNPTDKYNEQFF

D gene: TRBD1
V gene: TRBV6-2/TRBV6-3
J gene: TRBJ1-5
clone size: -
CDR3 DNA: TGTGCCAGCAGACCTCGATCAGGGGGTACGAGCAATCAGCCCCAGCATTTT
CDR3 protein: CASRPRSGGTSNQPQHF

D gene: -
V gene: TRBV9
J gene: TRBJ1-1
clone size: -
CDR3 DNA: TGTGCCAGCAGCCAACAGGTGAACACTGAAGCTTTCTTT
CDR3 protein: CASSQQVNTEAFF

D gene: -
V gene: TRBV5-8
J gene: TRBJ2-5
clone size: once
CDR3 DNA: TGTGCCAGCAGCTGGGACTCTGGGGAGACCCAGTACTTC
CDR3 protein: CASSWDSGETQYF

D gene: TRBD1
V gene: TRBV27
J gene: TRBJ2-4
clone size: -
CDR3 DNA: TGTGCCAGCAGTCCACCCCGGGACAGGGGGAAGGTAGCCAAAAACATTCAGTACTTC
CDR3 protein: CASSPPRDRGKVAKNIQYF

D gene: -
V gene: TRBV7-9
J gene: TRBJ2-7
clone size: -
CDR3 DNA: TGTGCCAGCAGCTTACTCGACGAGCAGTACTTC
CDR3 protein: CASSLLDEQYF

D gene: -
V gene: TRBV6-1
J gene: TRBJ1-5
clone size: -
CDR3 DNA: TGTGCCAGCAGTGAACACCCAGGGGATAGCAATCAGCCCCAGCATTTT
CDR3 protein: CASSEHPGDSNQPQHF

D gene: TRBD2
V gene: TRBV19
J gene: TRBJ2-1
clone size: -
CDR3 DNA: TGTGCCAGTAGTTCTAGCGGGGTTTCCTACAATGAGCAGTTCTTC
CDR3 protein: CASSSSGVSYNEQFF

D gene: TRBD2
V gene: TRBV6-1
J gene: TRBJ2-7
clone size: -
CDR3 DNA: TGTGCCAGCAGTGATCCATGGGGGGGCTCCTACGAGCAGTACTTC
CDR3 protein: CASSDPWGGSYEQYF

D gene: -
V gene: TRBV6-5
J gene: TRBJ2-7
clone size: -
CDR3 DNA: TGTGCCACCACCCCGGGACTTAACTCCTACGAGCAGTACTTC
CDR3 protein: CATTPGLNSYEQYF

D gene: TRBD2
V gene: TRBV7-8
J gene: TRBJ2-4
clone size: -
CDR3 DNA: TGTGCCAGCAGCTTAGCGCGGGGGGGCACCGTCAAAAACATTCAGTACTTC
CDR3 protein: CASSLARGGTVKNIQYF

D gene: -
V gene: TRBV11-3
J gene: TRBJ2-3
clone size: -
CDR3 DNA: TGTGCCAGCAGCGGGCGAAGGACAGATACGCAGTATTTT
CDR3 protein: CASSGRRTDTQYF

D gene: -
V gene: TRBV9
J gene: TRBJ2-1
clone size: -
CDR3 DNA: TGTGCCAGCAGCGTAGGGGGCGATGAGCAGTTCTTC
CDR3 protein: CASSVGGDEQFF

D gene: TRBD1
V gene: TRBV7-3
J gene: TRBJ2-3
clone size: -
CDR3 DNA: TGTGCCAGCAGCTTCGGACAGGGGAGGACCACAGATACGCAGTATTTT
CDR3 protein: CASSFGQGRTTDTQYF

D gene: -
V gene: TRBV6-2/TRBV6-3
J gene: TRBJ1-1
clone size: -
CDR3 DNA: TGTGCCAGCAGTTACGCGAGGGACTCTGAAGCTTTCTTT
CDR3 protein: CASSYARDSEAFF

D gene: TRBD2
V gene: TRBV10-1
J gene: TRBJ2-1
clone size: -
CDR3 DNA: TGCGCCAGCAGGTCCCCCACCCGGGGGGGGGAGCAGTTCTTC
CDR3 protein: CASRSPTRGGEQFF

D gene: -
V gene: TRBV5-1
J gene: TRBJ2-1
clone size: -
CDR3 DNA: TGCGCCAGCAGCTTGGGAGGGGGGGCAGAAGAGACGTTGCGGTTCTTC
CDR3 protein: CASSLGGGAEETLRFF

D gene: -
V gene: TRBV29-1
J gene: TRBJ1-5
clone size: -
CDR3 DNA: TGCAGCGTTGCAGGGACACCCGATCAGCCCCAGCATTTT
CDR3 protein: CSVAGTPDQPQHF

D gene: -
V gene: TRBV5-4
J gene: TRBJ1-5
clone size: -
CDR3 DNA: TGTGCCAGCAGCTTGGGAGGGAATGGCAATCAGCCCCAGCATTTT
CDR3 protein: CASSLGGNGNQPQHF

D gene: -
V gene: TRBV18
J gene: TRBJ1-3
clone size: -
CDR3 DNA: TGTGCCAGCTCCCCTCTAGGCCTCCCGAGCTCTGGAAACACCATATATTTT
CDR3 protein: CASSPLGLPSSGNTIYF

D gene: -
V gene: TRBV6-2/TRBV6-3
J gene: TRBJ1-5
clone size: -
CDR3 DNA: TGTGCCAGCAGTCTGGGACAAGAAAATCAGCCCCAGCATTTT
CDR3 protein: CASSLGQENQPQHF

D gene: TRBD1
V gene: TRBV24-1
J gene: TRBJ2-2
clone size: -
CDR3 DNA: TGTGCCACCAGTCACCAGGGGGTCTTGGCCGGGGAGCTGTTTTTT
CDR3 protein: CATSHQGVLAGELFF

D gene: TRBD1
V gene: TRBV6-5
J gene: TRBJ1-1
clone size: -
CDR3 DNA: TGTGCCAGCAGTTTCTACAGGGGTAAGAACACTGAAGCTTTCTTT
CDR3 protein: CASSFYRGKNTEAFF

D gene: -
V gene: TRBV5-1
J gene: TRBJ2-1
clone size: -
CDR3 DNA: TGCGCCAGCAGCTTGGAGGGCGGCGGGGCTAGCTCCTACAATGAGCAGTTCTTC
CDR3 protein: CASSLEGGGASSYNEQFF

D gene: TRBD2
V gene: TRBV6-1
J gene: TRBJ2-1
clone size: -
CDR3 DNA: TGTGCCAGCAGTGAGGTGGCGGGGGGAGCATACAATGAGCAGTTCTTC
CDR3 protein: CASSEVAGGAYNEQFF

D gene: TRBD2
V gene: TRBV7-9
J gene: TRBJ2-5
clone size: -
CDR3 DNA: TGTGCCAGCAGCTCCCCGATTGACGGGAGGCCAGAGACCCAGTACTTC
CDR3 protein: CASSSPIDGRPETQYF

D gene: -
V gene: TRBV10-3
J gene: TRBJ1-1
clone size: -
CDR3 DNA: TGTGCCATCAGTGAGGACTGGCGGGACACTGAAGCTTTCTTT
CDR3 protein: CAISEDWRDTEAFF

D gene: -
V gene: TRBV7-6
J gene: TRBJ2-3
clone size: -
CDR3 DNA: TGTGCCAGCAGCTTAGGGGGACTGGCAGATACGCAGTATTTT
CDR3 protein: CASSLGGLADTQYF

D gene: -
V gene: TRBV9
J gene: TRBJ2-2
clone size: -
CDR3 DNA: TGTGCCAGCAGCGCACCGAGGGGGCGGGACAGATCAACCGGGGAGCTGTTTTTT
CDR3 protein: CASSAPRGRDRSTGELFF

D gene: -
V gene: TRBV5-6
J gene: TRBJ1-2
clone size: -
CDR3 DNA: TGTGCCAGCAGCTTGGGCCAGAACTATGGCTACACCTTC
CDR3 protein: CASSLGQNYGYTF

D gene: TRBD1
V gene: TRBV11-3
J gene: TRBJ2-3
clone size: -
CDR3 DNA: TGTGCCAGCAGCCCTACAGGGGCTAGCACAGATACGCAGTATTTT
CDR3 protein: CASSPTGASTDTQYF

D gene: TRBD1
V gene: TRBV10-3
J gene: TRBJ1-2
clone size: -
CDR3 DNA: TGTGCCATCAGTGGCCCCGGGACAGATAACTATGGCTACACCTTC
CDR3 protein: CAISGPGTDNYGYTF

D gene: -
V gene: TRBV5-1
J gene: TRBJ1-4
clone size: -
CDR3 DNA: TGCGCCAGCAGCTTGTGGGGGGACGATGAAAAACTGTTTTTT
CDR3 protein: CASSLWGDDEKLFF

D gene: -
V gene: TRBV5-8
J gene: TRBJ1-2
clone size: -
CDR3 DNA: TGTGCCAGCAGCTTGGTCACAGGATCCTATGGCTACACCTTC
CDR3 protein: CASSLVTGSYGYTF

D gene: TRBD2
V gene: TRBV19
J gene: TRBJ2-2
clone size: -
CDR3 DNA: TGTGCCTCCTCGGCGGGAGCTAACACCGGGGAGCTGTTTTTT
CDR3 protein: CASSAGANTGELFF

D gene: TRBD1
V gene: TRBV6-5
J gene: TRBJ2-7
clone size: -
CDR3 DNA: TGTGCCAGCAGGCCTTACAGGGGGCCTGGCTACGAGCAGTACTTC
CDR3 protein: CASRPYRGPGYEQYF

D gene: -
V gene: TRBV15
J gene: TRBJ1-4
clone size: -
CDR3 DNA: TGTGCCACCAGCGGCCCCAGCAGGGGAAAACTGTTTTTT
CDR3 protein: CATSGPSRGKLFF

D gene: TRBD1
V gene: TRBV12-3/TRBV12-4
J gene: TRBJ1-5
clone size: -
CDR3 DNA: TGTGCCACCCGGGACAGTGGCAATCAGCCCCAGCATTTT
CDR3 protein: CATRDSGNQPQHF

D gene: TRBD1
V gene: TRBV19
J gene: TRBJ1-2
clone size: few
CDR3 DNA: TGTGCCAGTAGTACCCCGACAGGGGGCAATAACTATGGCTACACCTTC
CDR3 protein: CASSTPTGGNNYGYTF

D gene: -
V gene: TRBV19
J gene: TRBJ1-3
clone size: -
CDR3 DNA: TGTGCCAGTAAGGGGCTCGGAAACACCATATATTTT
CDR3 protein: CASKGLGNTIYF

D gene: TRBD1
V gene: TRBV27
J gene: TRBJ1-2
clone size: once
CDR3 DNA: TGTGCCAGCAGCTTTGTGAATCGGGACAGGGGGCTCGCCTATGGCTACACCTTC
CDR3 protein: CASSFVNRDRGLAYGYTF

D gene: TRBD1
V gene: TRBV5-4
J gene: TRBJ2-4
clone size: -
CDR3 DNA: TGTGCCAGCAGCACTCCGGACAGGAAGGACATTCAGTACTTC
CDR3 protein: CASSTPDRKDIQYF

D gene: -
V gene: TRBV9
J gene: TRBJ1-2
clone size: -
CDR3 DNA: TGTGCCAGCAGCGGAAACAGGGCTGGCTACACCTTC
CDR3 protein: CASSGNRAGYTF

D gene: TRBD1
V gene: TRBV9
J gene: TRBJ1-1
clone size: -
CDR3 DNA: TGTGCCAGCAGCGTAGGGGACAGCCACACTGAAGCTTTCTTT
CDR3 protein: CASSVGDSHTEAFF

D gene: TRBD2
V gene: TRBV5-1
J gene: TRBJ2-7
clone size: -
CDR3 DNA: TGCGCCAGCAGCCCCGGGGGGGCTTACGAGCAGTACTTC
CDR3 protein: CASSPGGAYEQYF

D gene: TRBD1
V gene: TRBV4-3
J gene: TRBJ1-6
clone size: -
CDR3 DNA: TGCGCCAGCAGCCAAGGGATAGGGGGCGCGTCACCCCTCCACTTT
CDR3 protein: CASSQGIGGASPLHF

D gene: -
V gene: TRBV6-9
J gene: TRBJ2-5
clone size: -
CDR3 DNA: TGTGCCAGCAGTTGGGTGTTGGAGGAAGCCCAAGAGACCCAGTACTTC
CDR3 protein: CASSWVLEEAQETQYF

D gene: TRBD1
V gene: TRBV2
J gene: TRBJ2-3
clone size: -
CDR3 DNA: TGTGCCACGTTTAAGGGACAGGGGATGGATACGCAGTATTTT
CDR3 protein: CATFKGQGMDTQYF

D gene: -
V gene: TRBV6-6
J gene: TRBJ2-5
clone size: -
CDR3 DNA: TGTGCCAGCAGGTCGGGGGTGAAACCCCAAGAGACCCAGTACTTC
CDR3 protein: CASRSGVKPQETQYF

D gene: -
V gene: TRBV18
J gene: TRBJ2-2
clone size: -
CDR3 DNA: TGTGCCAGCTCAATTGGTCAGTCGAACACCGGGGAGCTGTTTTTT
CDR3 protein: CASSIGQSNTGELFF

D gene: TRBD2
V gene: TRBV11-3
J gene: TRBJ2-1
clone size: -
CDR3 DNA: TGTGCCAGCAGCGGAGCGGGGGTAAGCTCCTACAATGAGCAGTTCTTC
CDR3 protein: CASSGAGVSSYNEQFF

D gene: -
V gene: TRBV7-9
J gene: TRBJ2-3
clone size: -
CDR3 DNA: TGTGCCAGCAGCGGTTTAACTTACACAGATACGCAGTATTTT
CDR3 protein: CASSGLTYTDTQYF

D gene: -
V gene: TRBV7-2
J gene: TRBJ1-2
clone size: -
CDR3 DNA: TGTGCCAGCAGCTTATCTTCCGTCGGCTACACCTTC
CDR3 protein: CASSLSSVGYTF